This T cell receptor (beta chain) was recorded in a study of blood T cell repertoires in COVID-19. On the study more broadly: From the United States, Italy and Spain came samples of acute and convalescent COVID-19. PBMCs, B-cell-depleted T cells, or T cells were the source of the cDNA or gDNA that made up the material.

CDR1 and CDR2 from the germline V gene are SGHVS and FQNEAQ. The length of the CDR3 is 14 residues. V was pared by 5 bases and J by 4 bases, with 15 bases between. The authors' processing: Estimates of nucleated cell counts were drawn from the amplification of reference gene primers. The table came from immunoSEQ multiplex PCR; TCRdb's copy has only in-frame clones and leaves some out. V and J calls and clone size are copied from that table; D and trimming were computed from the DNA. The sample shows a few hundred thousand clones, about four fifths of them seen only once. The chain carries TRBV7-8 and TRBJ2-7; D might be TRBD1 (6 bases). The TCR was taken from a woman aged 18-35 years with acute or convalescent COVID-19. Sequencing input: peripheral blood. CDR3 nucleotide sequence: TGTGCCAGCAGCAGAGGACAGAACTTATACGAGCAGTACTTC. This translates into CASSRGQNLYEQYF.